Shown below are 25 T cell receptor beta chains from a single sample sequenced in a study of blood T cell repertoires in COVID-19. TCRdb's copy holds only in-frame clones and misses some; the assay was immunoSEQ multiplex PCR. This sample carries hundreds of thousands of clones, 80% to 90% of them seen once, and the ten largest clones take 2.2%. The sample taken for sequencing was PBMCs or T cells enriched from blood (not recorded which). Receptor source: a man aged 30 to 45 who had recovered from COVID-19.

The V call is TRBV7-9, the J call TRBJ1-4; D not resolved. The V gene's germline CDR1 is SEHNR and CDR2 FQNEAQ (reference sequence). The CDR3 spans 15 residues. V was trimmed by 5 bases and J by 0 bases, leaving 10 bases between them. For the CDR3, the DNA is TGTGCCAGCAGCCCCAACAGTGCAACTAATGAAAAACTGTTTTTT. Encoded protein: CASSPNSATNEKLFF. Using reference TRBV7-9 and TRBJ1-4 for the parts outside the CDR3, the full variable domain is DTGVSQNPRHKITKRGQNVTFRCDPISEHNRLYWYRQTLGQGPEFLTYFQNEAQLEKSRLLSDRFSAERPKGSFSTLEIQRTEQGDSAMYLCASSPNSATNEKLFFGSGTQLSVL.

The chain is built from TRBV5-1 and TRBJ1-2; D ambiguous. The germline V and J ends were trimmed by 0 bases and 7 bases, with 10 bases remaining between them. Germline assignment: CDR1 SGHRS and CDR2 YFSETQ. The CDR3 covers 13 residues. CDR3 sequence reads: CASSLAEQVGYTF. CDR3 sequence (DNA): TGCGCCAGCAGCTTGGCCGAACAAGTTGGCTACACCTTC.

The chain recombines TRBV2 with TRBJ1-5, with D maybe TRBD1 (6 bases). CDR3 size: 14 residues. Germline V lookup: CDR1 SNHLY, CDR2 FYNNEI. V was pared by 5 bases and J by 7 bases, with 15 bases between. The CDR3 is CASSILEGGQPQHF. For the CDR3, the DNA is TGTGCCAGCAGTATTCTCGAAGGGGGACAGCCCCAGCATTTT.

This clone came up many times. The sample contains more than one DNA sequence encoding this CDR3. V gene TRBV6-5 combines with J gene TRBJ1-1, with 7 bases identical to TRBD1. Germline V CDR1 and CDR2: MNHEY, SVGAGI. This CDR3 region has 13 residues. V lost 5 bases, J lost 3 bases, and 3 bases stayed unmatched. The CDR3: CASSPRGDTEAFF. The CDR3 coding sequence is TGTGCCAGCAGTCCCAGGGGGGACACTGAAGCTTTCTTT.

The rearrangement links TRBV4-1 to TRBJ1-1, with 9 bases that match TRBD1. V dropped 2 bases and J dropped 3; count of bases not matched to a gene: 4. The germline CDR1 and CDR2 sequences are MGHRA and YSYEKL. The CDR3 loop spans 15 amino acids. The CDR3 DNA reads TGCGCCAGCAGCCAAACAGGGGGCTCGGACACTGAAGCTTTCTTT. Translating it yields CASSQTGGSDTEAFF.

The rearrangement uses TRBV6-4 and TRBJ1-2, with D tentatively TRBD1 (5 bases). The V and J ends lost 6 bases and 8 bases respectively, with 19 bases between them. The CDR3 covers 14 residues. The germline V gene encodes CDR1 MRHNA and CDR2 SNTAGT. Here the CDR3 reads CASRGRAGRGGYTF. CDR3 coding DNA: TGTGCCAGCAGAGGACGGGCCGGGAGGGGAGGCTACACCTTC.

The count of this clone is one. The chain joins TRBV5-6 to TRBJ1-1; D gene unclear. Trimming removed 0 bases at V and 11 bases at J, with 17 bases between. The V gene's germline CDR1 is SGHDT and CDR2 YYEEEE. The CDR3 has 14 amino acids. The CDR3 protein is CASSLGFGELEAFF. The DNA for the CDR3 is TGTGCCAGCAGCTTGGGATTCGGGGAGCTTGAGGCTTTCTTT.

The chain joins TRBV7-2 to TRBJ2-7, with D unresolved. The CDR3 runs 16 residues. Trimming took 5 bases from V and 0 from J, leaving 17 bases between them. The germline V gene has CDR1 SGHTA and CDR2 FQGNSA. The CDR3 DNA is TGTGCCAGCAGCACGTACGTTGTGACAATCTCCTACGAGCAGTACTTC. It is translated as CASSTYVVTISYEQYF.

J is TRBJ2-3 and V is TRBV5-1; 14 bases line up with TRBD2. Trimming at V came to 4 bases and at J to 2 bases, leaving 6 bases not matched to a gene. The CDR3 sequence is 17 residues long. In germline, CDR1 is SGHRS, CDR2 YFSETQ. The CDR3 DNA follows: TGCGCCAGCAGCCCCGGACTAGCGGGGGGTACCACAGATACGCAGTATTTT. Its protein product is CASSPGLAGGTTDTQYF. Full variable domain (missing parts from reference TRBV5-1 and TRBJ2-3): KAGVTQTPRYLIKTRGQQVTLSCSPISGHRSVSWYQQTPGQGLQFLFEYFSETQRNKGNFPGRFSGRQFSNSRSEMNVSTLELGDSALYLCASSPGLAGGTTDTQYFGPGTRLTVL.

V gene TRBV19 combines with J gene TRBJ2-3; maybe TRBD2 (7 bases). Trimming removed 6 bases at V and 4 bases at J, with 23 bases between. The length of the CDR3 is 17 residues. The germline CDR1 and CDR2 sequences are LNHDA and SQIVND (reference sequence). CDR3 nucleotides: TGTGCCAGTAGGAGAGGGTGGCGGGGGCCGAAGCCAGATACGCAGTATTTT. It translates to CASRRGWRGPKPDTQYF.

This clone has more than one count but fewer than ten. This chain links TRBV9 with TRBJ1-4; D unresolved. Germline assignment: CDR1 SGDLS and CDR2 YYNGEE. The CDR3 has 15 amino acids. V was trimmed by 4 bases and J by 4 bases, leaving 14 bases between them. The CDR3 nucleotides are TGTGCCAGCAGCTTCAAACAGCAGAGTAATGAAAAACTGTTTTTT. This gives the protein CASSFKQQSNEKLFF.

The chain couples TRBV27 to TRBJ1-4; 8 nucleotides align to TRBD1. After removal of 5 bases from V and 8 bases from J, the junction contained 10 bases not matched to a gene. The CDR3 is 15 residues long. Germline lookup yields CDR1 MNHEY and CDR2 SMNVEV (reference sequence). CDR3 sequence (DNA): TGTGCCAGCAGTCGAGGACAGGGAGAGGGGGAAAAACTGTTTTTT. Translated, it gives CASSRGQGEGEKLFF.

The V gene is TRBV2, the J gene TRBJ1-1; 7 bases are a match to TRBD1. Germline CDR1 is SNHLY and CDR2 is FYNNEI. This CDR3 has 15 residues. J gave up 1 base and V 7 bases, and 9 bases lay outside the gene matches. CDR3 coding DNA: TGTGCCAGCACTAAGGGGGCCATGCCGAACACTGAAGCTTTCTTT. This sequence encodes CASTKGAMPNTEAFF.

V usage is TRBV9 and J usage is TRBJ1-4; the D is unclear. Germline V CDR1 and CDR2: SGDLS, YYNGEE. V was shortened by 0 bases and J by 8 bases, with 14 bases between the two germline ends. This CDR3 has 15 residues. The CDR3 sequence is CASSVGTLTGEKLFF. The CDR3 DNA follows: TGTGCCAGCAGCGTAGGCACCCTTACGGGAGAAAAACTGTTTTTT.

The gene calls are TRBV12-3 or TRBV12-4 and TRBJ1-1; perhaps TRBD1 as D (5 bases). The CDR3 extends over 13 amino acids. V gave up 5 bases and J gave up 4 bases, with 11 bases separating them. CDR3: CASSLGGTTEAFF. The CDR3 DNA reads TGTGCCAGCAGTCTGGGAGGGACCACTGAAGCTTTCTTT.

This clone has just one count. V gene TRBV7-9 combines with J gene TRBJ1-5; D is undetermined. The germline V gene has CDR1 SEHNR and CDR2 FQNEAQ (reference sequence). The length of the CDR3 is 13 residues. The V end lost 5 bases, the J end lost 4 bases, and 9 bases lay between the germline ends. As DNA, the CDR3 is TGTGCCAGCAGCCCCCCGGGGAATCAGCCCCAGCATTTT. It yields the protein CASSPPGNQPQHF. The variable domain in full, with the rest retrieved from reference TRBV7-9 and TRBJ1-5, is DTGVSQNPRHKITKRGQNVTFRCDPISEHNRLYWYRQTLGQGPEFLTYFQNEAQLEKSRLLSDRFSAERPKGSFSTLEIQRTEQGDSAMYLCASSPPGNQPQHFGDGTRLSIL.

The gene calls are TRBV6-5 and TRBJ1-3; D is ambiguous. The V and J ends lost 5 bases and 0 bases respectively, with 8 bases between them. CDR1 and CDR2 (germline): MNHEY, SVGAGI. This CDR3 is built from 14 residues. The CDR3 spells CASSTRHSGNTIYF. In nucleotides, the CDR3 is TGTGCCAGCAGTACTAGACACTCTGGAAACACCATATATTTT.

The chain links TRBV18 to TRBJ2-2, with D possibly matching TRBD1 (6 bases). This CDR3 region has 14 residues. Germline values: CDR1 KGHSH, CDR2 LQKENI. The germline V and J ends were trimmed by 3 bases and 1 base, with 6 bases remaining between them. Here the CDR3 DNA reads TGTGCCAGCTCACCGGGACAGAACACCGGGGAGCTGTTTTTT. This sequence encodes CASSPGQNTGELFF.

The V call is TRBV7-2, the J call TRBJ2-3; perhaps TRBD2 as D (6 bases). V dropped 4 bases and J dropped 2 bases, with 10 bases sitting between them. This CDR3 region has 14 residues. CDR1 is SGHTA and CDR2 is FQGNSA in the germline V gene. The CDR3 DNA sequence: TGTGCCAGCAGCTCGGGGGAGCCCACAGATACGCAGTATTTT. As protein: CASSSGEPTDTQYF.

The chain recombines TRBV3-1 (or the pseudogene TRBV3-2) with TRBJ1-1, with no clear D. Germline V gene sequence: CDR1 LGHDT, CDR2 YNNKEL (reference sequence). The V end lost 3 bases, the J end lost 0 bases, and 11 bases lay between the germline ends. The CDR3 contains 15 residues. In nucleotides, the CDR3 is TGTGCCAGCAGCCAGCAAACGGGAATGAACACTGAAGCTTTCTTT. This codes for CASSQQTGMNTEAFF.

The rearrangement links TRBV7-6 to TRBJ2-7; 9 nucleotides match TRBD2. Germline CDR1 reads SGHVS; CDR2 reads FNYEAQ. This CDR3 contains 15 residues. Trimming cost V 2 bases and J 4 bases; bases outside gene matches: 6. CDR3 sequence (DNA): TGTGCCAGCAGCTTAAGTCTAGCGGGGTTTTACGAGCAGTACTTC. Its translation is CASSLSLAGFYEQYF.

This chain joins TRBV5-1 and TRBJ2-5, with 7 bases identical to TRBD1. Germline trimming cut 5 bases from V and 1 base from J; bases unmatched to any gene: 2. Germline V gives CDR1 SGHRS, CDR2 YFSETQ. CDR3 length: 13 amino acids. As DNA, the CDR3 is TGCGCCAGCAGATGGGACAGCCAAGAGACCCAGTACTTC. Protein sequence: CASRWDSQETQYF.

This chain uses TRBV4-2 with TRBJ1-3; D is unclear. The V gene lost 0 bases and the J gene lost 0 bases, with 12 bases spanning the gap. The CDR3 has 17 residues. Germline lookup yields CDR1 LGHNA and CDR2 YNFKEQ. The CDR3, as DNA: TGTGCCAGCAGCCAAGATCGGAGAATAGTCTCTGGAAACACCATATATTTT. This gives the protein CASSQDRRIVSGNTIYF.

This clone has a single count. This CDR3 is CAAGVWGEQFF. Here the CDR3 DNA reads TGCGCCGCAGGGGTATGGGGTGAGCAGTTCTTC. The chain carries TRBV10-2 and TRBJ2-1, with D possibly matching TRBD1 (6 bases). Germline lookup yields CDR1 WSHSY and CDR2 SAAADI. The CDR3 consists of 11 residues. Trimming took 11 bases from V and 9 from J, leaving 14 bases between them.

The chain links TRBV6-5 to TRBJ1-6, with TRBD1 matching over 7 bases. V trimming: 6 bases; J trimming: 1 base; junction bases outside the gene matches: 3. CDR1 is MNHEY, CDR2 SVGAGI, per germline. The CDR3 has 15 residues. In DNA, the CDR3 is TGTGCCAGCAGGGGGGGACAGTCCTATAATTCACCCCTCCACTTT. This sequence encodes CASRGGQSYNSPLHF.